The 10 T cell receptor beta chains below were found in one sample sequenced in a study of CD8 T cells in ankylosing spondylitis. MiXCR was run by TCRdb on the 5' RACE reads, yielding one entry per CDR3 protein. The data hold 230,000 or so distinct CDR3 sequences, with about a sixth observed a single time. The sample comprised blood, either unsorted or a sorted T cell fraction (not recorded which). The source is a male donor with ankylosing spondylitis or in good health (not recorded which).

The table lists this clonotype with a few counts. The chain links TRBV10-3 to TRBJ2-7; tentatively, D is TRBD1 (6 bases). CDR1 and CDR2 from the germline V gene are ENHRY and SYGVKD. The CDR3 has 13 residues. Deletions cut 6 bases from V and 1 base from J, with 10 bases between. CDR3 sequence (DNA): TGTGCCATCAGGACAGGTGATTCCTACGAGCAGTACTTC. Amino acids: CAIRTGDSYEQYF.

The V gene is TRBV5-1, the J gene TRBJ2-5; no firm D call. This CDR3 has 14 residues. CDR1 SGHRS and CDR2 YFSETQ come from the germline V gene. The germline V and J ends were trimmed by 1 base and 2 bases, with 9 bases remaining between them. The CDR3 loop is CASSLSSRQETQYF. CDR3 sequence (DNA): TGCGCCAGCAGCTTGTCTTCTAGACAAGAGACCCAGTACTTC.

At least ten counts were recorded for this clonotype. V is TRBV15 and J is TRBJ2-1; 10 nucleotides line up with TRBD1. The CDR3 spans 16 residues. Losses at the gene ends were 0 bases for V and 1 base for J; bases not matched to a gene: 0. Germline CDR1 is LNHNV and CDR2 is YYDKDF (reference sequence). CDR3 sequence reads: CATSREDRGSYNEQFF. CDR3 bases: TGTGCCACCAGCAGAGAGGACAGGGGGTCCTACAATGAGCAGTTCTTC.

This chain joins TRBV29-1 and TRBJ2-7; maybe TRBD1 (7 bases). The V gene lost 3 bases and the J gene lost 3 bases, with 15 bases spanning the gap. CDR1 and CDR2 (germline): SQVTM, ANQGSEA. CDR3 length: 14 amino acids. The CDR3 nucleotides are TGCAGCGTTGACGGGGGACAGCGCGGCTACGAGCAGTACTTC. Translating gives CSVDGGQRGYEQYF.

This clonotype was seen more than once but under ten times. This chain connects TRBV3-1 to TRBJ2-7; TRBD2 agrees at 7 bases. V was clipped by 0 bases and J by 1 base; unmatched bases: 6. This CDR3 has 16 residues. Germline V gives CDR1 LGHDT, CDR2 YNNKEL (reference sequence). CDR3 amino acids: CASSQEGGTISYEQYF. DNA for the CDR3: TGTGCCAGCAGCCAAGAGGGCGGGACTATTTCCTACGAGCAGTACTTC.

This clonotype was seen a handful of times. V usage is TRBV15 and J usage is TRBJ2-7; D may be TRBD1 or TRBD2 (5 bases each). CDR3 length equals 14 residues. Germline-derived CDR1 and CDR2 are LNHNV and YYDKDF (reference sequence). The V gene lost 0 bases and the J gene lost 5 bases, with 11 bases spanning the gap. Here the CDR3 DNA reads TGTGCCACCAGCAGAGAAGGGACGGTGGACGAGCAGTACTTC. Translation: CATSREGTVDEQYF.

In its sample, this clonotype was seen many times. The chain joins TRBV27 to TRBJ2-1; the D is unclear. CDR3 length equals 13 residues. The germline gives CDR1 MNHEY, CDR2 SMNVEV (reference sequence). V shed 7 bases and J shed 2 bases, with 9 bases lying between them. The CDR3, as DNA: TGTGCCAGCACCGATTTGACCTACAATGAGCAGTTCTTC. Its protein product is CASTDLTYNEQFF.

This chain connects TRBV2 to TRBJ2-3; tentative D call: TRBD2 (6 bases). Deletions cut 4 bases from V and 1 base from J, with 9 bases between. This CDR3 comprises 14 residues. Germline V lookup: CDR1 SNHLY, CDR2 FYNNEI. The CDR3 region has the DNA TGTGCCAGCAGTGGGCCTAGCGGCACAGATACGCAGTATTTT. Protein product: CASSGPSGTDTQYF.

This clonotype was found a few times. CDR3 in DNA: TGTGCCAGCAACGTCGTGGCTAGCGGAGCCTACGAGCAGTACTTC. As protein: CASNVVASGAYEQYF. This rearrangement joins TRBV6-1 to TRBJ2-7; 7 nucleotides match TRBD2. Germline V lookup: CDR1 MNHNS, CDR2 SASEGT. V lost 7 bases and J lost 2; bases outside the gene matches: 11. CDR3 size: 15 residues.

This chain joins TRBV7-9 and TRBJ2-7, with unresolved D. The CDR3 is 15 residues long. Germline V gives CDR1 SEHNR, CDR2 FQNEAQ (reference sequence). V lost 4 bases, J lost 3 bases, and 16 bases lay in between. The CDR3, as DNA: TGTGCCAGCAGCTCCTCATCTGCGGATATCTACGAGCAGTACTTC. This sequence encodes CASSSSSADIYEQYF. The full variable domain, completed using reference TRBV7-9 and TRBJ2-7, is DTGVSQNPRHKITKRGQNVTFRCDPISEHNRLYWYRQTLGQGPEFLTYFQNEAQLEKSRLLSDRFSAERPKGSFSTLEIQRTEQGDSAMYLCASSSSSADIYEQYFGPGTRLTVT.